The clone carrying this TCR beta chain has a handful of counts. This CDR3 has 13 amino acids. Deletions cut 5 bases from V and 8 bases from J, with 13 bases between. This sample is part of a study of T-cell memory formation after mild COVID-19. TCRdb reanalysed the 5' RACE reads using MiXCR and keeps one entry per CDR3 protein. The data show fewer than 150,000 distinct CDR3 sequences, with about 18% seen just once and 4% to 6% held by the top ten. The sequencing input was PBMCs or a T cell subset sorted from them (not recorded which). The source of this sequence is a man aged 18 to 30 who had mild COVID-19 (a few samples of this study predate the infection). Cell type and time point are not known. The chain employs TRBV12-3 or TRBV12-4 and TRBJ2-1; either TRBD1 or TRBD2 may fit D (5 bases each). In nucleotides, the CDR3 is TGTGCCAGCAGTCTTCCTGGGGGAGATGAGCAGTTCTTC. Translating gives CASSLPGGDEQFF.